This passage covers 4 T cell receptor beta chains from one sample sequenced in a study of blood T cells in healthy people across ages. It was with a sample-barcoded 5' primer and a J-beta primer mix that a second PCR of roughly 7 to 12 cycles was run. From the 5' RACE reads, TCRdb called clonotypes with MiXCR, one entry per CDR3 protein. Of about 1.7 million distinct CDR3 sequences in the sample, 25% to 30% were seen once. The sequencing input was blood. These receptors all come from a woman aged 30 to 39 in good health.

Many counts were recorded for this clonotype. The chain employs TRBV10-1 and TRBJ2-7; TRBD1 matches at 7 bases. Per the germline V gene, CDR1 is WNHNN and CDR2 is SYGVQD (reference sequence). Trimming at V came to 9 bases and at J to 2 bases, leaving 10 bases not matched to a gene. The CDR3 totals 14 residues. In DNA, the CDR3 is TGCGCCAGTCAATCCGACAGGGCTCCCTACGAGCAGTACTTC. This sequence encodes CASQSDRAPYEQYF.

This clonotype was detected a few times. Germline is not matched at one junction end, which may reflect a read error. The chain links TRBV10-2 to TRBJ2-3; D is possibly TRBD1 (6 bases). Germline CDR1 reads WSHSY; CDR2 reads SAAADI. The CDR3 has 16 amino acids. The CDR3 here is CATTTPRQGNTDTQYF. The CDR3 DNA sequence: TGCGCCACCACCACTCCAAGGCAGGGGAACACAGATACTCAGTATTTT.

This clonotype was seen a handful of times. The chain combines TRBV7-9 with TRBJ1-1, with D perhaps matching TRBD1 (6 bases). This CDR3 is 15 amino acids long. V lost 2 bases and J 5 bases, leaving 15 bases between the germline ends. Germline V CDR1 and CDR2: SEHNR, FQNEAQ (reference sequence). The CDR3 nucleotides are TGTGCCAGCAGCTTACGCGCCGGGGGGCGGACTGAAGCTTTCTTT. Protein product: CASSLRAGGRTEAFF. Combining the CDR3 with reference TRBV7-9 and TRBJ1-1 gives the whole variable domain DTGVSQNPRHKITKRGQNVTFRCDPISEHNRLYWYRQTLGQGPEFLTYFQNEAQLEKSRLLSDRFSAERPKGSFSTLEIQRTEQGDSAMYLCASSLRAGGRTEAFFGQGTRLTVV.

This chain connects TRBV5-1 to TRBJ1-5; 9 bases line up with TRBD1. This CDR3 is built from 18 residues. The V gene end was trimmed by 2 bases and the J gene end by 4 bases; junction bases not matched to a gene: 13. CDR1 SGHRS and CDR2 YFSETQ come from the germline V gene. The CDR3, as DNA: TGCGCCAGCAGCTTTCATTTACAGGGGGCAGGCCCGAATCAGCCCCAGCATTTT. Protein sequence: CASSFHLQGAGPNQPQHF.